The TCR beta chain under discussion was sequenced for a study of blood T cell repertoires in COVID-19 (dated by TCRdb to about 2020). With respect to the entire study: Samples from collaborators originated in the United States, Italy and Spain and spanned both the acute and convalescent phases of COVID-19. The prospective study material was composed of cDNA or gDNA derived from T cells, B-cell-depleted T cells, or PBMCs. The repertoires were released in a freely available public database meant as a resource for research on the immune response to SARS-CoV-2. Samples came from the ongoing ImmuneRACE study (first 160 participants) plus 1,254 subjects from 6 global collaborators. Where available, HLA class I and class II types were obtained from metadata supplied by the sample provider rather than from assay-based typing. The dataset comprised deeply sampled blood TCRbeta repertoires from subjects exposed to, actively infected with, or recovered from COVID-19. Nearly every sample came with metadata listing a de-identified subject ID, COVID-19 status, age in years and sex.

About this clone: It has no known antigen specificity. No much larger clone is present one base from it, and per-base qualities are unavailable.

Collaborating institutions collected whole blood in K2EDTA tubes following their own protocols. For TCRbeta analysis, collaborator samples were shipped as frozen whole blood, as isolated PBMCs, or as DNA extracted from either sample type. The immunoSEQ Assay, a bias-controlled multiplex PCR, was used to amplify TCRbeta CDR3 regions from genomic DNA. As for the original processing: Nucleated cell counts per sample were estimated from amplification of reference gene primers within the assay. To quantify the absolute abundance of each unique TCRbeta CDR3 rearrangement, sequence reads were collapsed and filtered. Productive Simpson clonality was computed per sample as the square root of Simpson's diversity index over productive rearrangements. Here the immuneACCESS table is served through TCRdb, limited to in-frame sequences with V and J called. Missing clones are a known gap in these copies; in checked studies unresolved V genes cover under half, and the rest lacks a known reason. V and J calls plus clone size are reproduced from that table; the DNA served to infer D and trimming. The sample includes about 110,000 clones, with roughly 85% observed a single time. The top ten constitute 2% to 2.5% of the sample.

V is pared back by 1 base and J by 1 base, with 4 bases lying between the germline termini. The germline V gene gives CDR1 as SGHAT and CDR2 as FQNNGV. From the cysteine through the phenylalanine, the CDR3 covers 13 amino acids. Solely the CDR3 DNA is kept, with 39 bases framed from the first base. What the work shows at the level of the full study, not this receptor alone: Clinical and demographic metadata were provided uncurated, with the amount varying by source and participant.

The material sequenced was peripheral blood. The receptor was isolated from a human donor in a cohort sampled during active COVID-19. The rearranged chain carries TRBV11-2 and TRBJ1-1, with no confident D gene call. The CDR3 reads CASSLAGNTEAFF. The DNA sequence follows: TGTGCCAGCAGCTTAGCAGGGAACACTGAAGCTTTCTTT.